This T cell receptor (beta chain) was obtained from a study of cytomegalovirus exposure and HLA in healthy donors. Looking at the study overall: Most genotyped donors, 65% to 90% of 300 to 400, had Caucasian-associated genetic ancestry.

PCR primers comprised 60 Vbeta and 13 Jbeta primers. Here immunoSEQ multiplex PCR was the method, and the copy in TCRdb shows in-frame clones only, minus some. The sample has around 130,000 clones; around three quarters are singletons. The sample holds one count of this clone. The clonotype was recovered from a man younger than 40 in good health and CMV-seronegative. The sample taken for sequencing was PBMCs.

Here the CDR3 reads CASSLAGGSLDNEQFF. CDR3 in DNA: TGTGCCAGCAGCTTGGCGGGTGGCTCCTTGGACAATGAGCAGTTCTTC. The chain has TRBV5-4 and TRBJ2-1; D not resolved. V lost 0 bases, J lost 5 bases, and 15 bases lay in between. The CDR3 runs to 16 residues. Looked up from germline, CDR1 is SGHNT and CDR2 is YYREEE (reference sequence).